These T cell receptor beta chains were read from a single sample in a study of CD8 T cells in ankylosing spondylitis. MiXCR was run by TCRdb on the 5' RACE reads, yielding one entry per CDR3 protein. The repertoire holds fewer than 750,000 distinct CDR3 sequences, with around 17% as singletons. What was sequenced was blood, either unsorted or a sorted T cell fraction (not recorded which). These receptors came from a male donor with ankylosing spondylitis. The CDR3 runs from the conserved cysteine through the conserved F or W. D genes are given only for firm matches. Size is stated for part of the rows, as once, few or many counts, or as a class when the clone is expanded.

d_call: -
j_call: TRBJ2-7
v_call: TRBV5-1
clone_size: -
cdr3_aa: CASSPDWGLVGQYF
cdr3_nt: TGCGCCAGCAGCCCGGACTGGGGCCTGGTCGGGCAGTACTTC

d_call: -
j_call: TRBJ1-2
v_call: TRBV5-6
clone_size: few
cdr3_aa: CASSTDIEGYTF
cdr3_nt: TGTGCCAGCAGCACTGACATCGAGGGCTACACCTTC

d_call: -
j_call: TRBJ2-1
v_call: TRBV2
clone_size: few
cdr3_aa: CASSDLRGSSYNEQFF
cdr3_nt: TGTGCCAGCAGTGATTTGAGGGGGAGCTCCTACAATGAGCAGTTCTTC

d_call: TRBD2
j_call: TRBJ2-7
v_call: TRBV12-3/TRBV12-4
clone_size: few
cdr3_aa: CASSLVSRGGLFGIEQYF
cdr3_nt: TGTGCCAGCAGTTTAGTTTCGCGGGGGGGCCTTTTCGGGATCGAGCAGTACTTC

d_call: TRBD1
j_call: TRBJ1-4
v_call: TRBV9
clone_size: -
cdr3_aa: CASSATGISEKLFF
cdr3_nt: TGTGCCAGCAGCGCGACAGGGATTAGCGAAAAACTGTTTTTT

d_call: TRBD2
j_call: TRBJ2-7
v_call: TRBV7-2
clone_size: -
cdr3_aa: CASSLNSMTSGFYEQYF
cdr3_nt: TGTGCCAGCAGCTTGAATAGTATGACTAGCGGGTTCTACGAGCAGTACTTC

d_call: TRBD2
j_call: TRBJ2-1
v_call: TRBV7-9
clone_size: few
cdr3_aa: CASSSPRTSGVGEQFF
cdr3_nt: TGTGCCAGCAGCTCCCCAAGGACTAGCGGGGTCGGTGAGCAGTTCTTC

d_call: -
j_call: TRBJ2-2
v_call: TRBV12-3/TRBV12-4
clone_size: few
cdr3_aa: CASSWAANTGELFF
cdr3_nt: TGTGCCAGCAGTTGGGCCGCGAACACCGGGGAGCTGTTTTTT

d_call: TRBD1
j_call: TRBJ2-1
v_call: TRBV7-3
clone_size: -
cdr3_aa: CASSKTLGAGGYNEQFF
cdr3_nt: TGTGCCAGCAGCAAAACCCTCGGGGCAGGGGGATACAATGAGCAGTTCTTC

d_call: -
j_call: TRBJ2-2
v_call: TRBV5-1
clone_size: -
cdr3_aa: CASSWEGAANTGELFF
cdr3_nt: TGCGCCAGCAGCTGGGAAGGGGCCGCGAACACCGGGGAGCTGTTTTTT

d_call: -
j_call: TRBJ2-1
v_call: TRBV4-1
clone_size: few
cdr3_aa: CASSQDVDLSSYNEQFF
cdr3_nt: TGCGCCAGCAGCCAAGATGTGGACCTGAGCTCCTACAATGAGCAGTTCTTC

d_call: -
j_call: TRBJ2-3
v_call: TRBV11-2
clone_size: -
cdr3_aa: CASSSQGSTIDTQYF
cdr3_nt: TGTGCCAGCAGCTCCCAGGGGTCGACAATAGATACGCAGTATTTT

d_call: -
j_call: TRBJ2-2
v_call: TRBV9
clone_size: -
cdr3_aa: CASSVAGRPTGELFF
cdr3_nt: TGTGCCAGCAGCGTAGCAGGGCGTCCGACCGGGGAGCTGTTTTTT

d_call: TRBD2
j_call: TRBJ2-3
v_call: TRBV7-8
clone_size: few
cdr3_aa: CASSLYSGSTDTQYF
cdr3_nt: TGTGCCAGCAGCCTTTATAGCGGGAGCACAGATACGCAGTATTTT

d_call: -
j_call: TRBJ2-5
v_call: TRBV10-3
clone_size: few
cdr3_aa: CAIPDTQETQYF
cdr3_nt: TGTGCCATCCCGGATACCCAAGAGACCCAGTACTTC

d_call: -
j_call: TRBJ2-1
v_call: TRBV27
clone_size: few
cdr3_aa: CASWTIPREQFF
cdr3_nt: TGTGCCAGCTGGACTATCCCAAGGGAGCAGTTCTTC

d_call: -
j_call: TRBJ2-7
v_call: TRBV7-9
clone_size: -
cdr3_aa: CASSLGHGQSSYEQYF
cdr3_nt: TGTGCCAGCAGCTTAGGCCACGGACAGAGCTCCTACGAGCAGTACTTC

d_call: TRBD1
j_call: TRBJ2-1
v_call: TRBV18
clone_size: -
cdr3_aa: CASSLRADRGIYEQFF
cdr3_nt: TGTGCCAGCTCCCTGCGCGCGGACAGGGGGATTTATGAGCAGTTCTTC

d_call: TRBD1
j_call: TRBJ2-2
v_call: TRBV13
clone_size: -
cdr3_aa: CASSINRGDGELFF
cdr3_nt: TGTGCCAGCAGCATAAACAGGGGCGACGGGGAGCTGTTTTTT

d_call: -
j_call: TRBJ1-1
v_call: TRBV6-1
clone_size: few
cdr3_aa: CASSQPTRGTNTEAFF
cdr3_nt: TGTGCCAGCAGTCAACCGACCAGAGGGACCAACACTGAAGCTTTCTTT

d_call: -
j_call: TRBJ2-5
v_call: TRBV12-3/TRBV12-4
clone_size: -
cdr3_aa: CASSPVGEETQYF
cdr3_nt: TGTGCCAGCAGCCCAGTGGGGGAGGAGACCCAGTACTTC